Listed here is a single T cell receptor (beta chain). What it recognizes is unknown. TCRdb's copy holds only in-frame clones and misses some; the assay was immunoSEQ multiplex PCR. The sample has just over 95,000 clones; 67% are singletons. The CD8 memory fraction combined CD45RO+ cells with TemRA cells (CCR7-negative CD45RA+). CDR1 is MDHEN and CDR2 is SYDVKM in the germline V gene. The CDR3 runs 15 residues. The V gene lost 4 bases and the J gene lost 0 bases, with 13 bases spanning the gap. This sample is drawn from a study of shared clonotypes between healthy human individuals. The study's findings and limits: Larger estimated richness was generally recorded for naive subsets relative to memory subsets. A small donor pool kept down the genetic and exposure-history diversity that was represented. Expectations were that clonotype sharing among donors would be affected by sequencing depth.

This sequence was found in a man under 40 in good health. The sample taken for sequencing was memory CD8+ T cells sorted from blood. The subset is: CD45RO+ cells pooled with CCR7-negative TemRA cells. The chain recombines TRBV28 with TRBJ2-7; a weak D match, TRBD1 (6 bases). CDR3 region: CASSSTGYSSYEQYF. The CDR3 DNA follows: TGTGCCAGCAGTTCAACAGGGTATAGCTCCTACGAGCAGTACTTC.